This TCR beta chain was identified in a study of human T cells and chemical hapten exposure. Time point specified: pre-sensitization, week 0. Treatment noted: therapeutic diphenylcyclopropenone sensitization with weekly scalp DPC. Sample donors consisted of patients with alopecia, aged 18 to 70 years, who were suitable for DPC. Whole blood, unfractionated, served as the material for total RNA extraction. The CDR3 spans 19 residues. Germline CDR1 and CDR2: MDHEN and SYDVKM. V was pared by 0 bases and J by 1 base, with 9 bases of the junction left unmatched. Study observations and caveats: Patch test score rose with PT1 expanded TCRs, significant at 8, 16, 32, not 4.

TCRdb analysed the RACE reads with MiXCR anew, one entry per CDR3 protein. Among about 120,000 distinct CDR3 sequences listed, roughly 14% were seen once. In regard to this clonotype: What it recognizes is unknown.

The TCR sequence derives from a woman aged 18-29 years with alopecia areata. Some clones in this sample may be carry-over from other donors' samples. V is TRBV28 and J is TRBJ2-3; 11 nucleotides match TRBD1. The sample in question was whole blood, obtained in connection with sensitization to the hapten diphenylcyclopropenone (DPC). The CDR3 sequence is CASSLWDRGRLRGTDTQYF. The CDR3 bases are TGTGCCAGCAGTTTATGGGACAGGGGGCGTTTAAGGGGCACAGATACGCAGTATTTT.